These 15 T cell receptor beta chains share one sample of origin, sequenced in a study of cytomegalovirus exposure and HLA in healthy donors. The primer mix had 60 Vbeta and 13 Jbeta primers. Produced via immunoSEQ multiplex PCR; TCRdb's table is partial and in-frame only. Among approximately 150,000 clones listed, under 70% were seen once. Sequencing input: PBMCs. The receptors derive from a man in his thirties or forties in good health and CMV-seropositive.

CDR3 sequence reads: CASSSDSNSGNEQFF. The CDR3 region has the DNA TGTGCCAGCAGTTCCGATTCCAACTCCGGCAATGAGCAGTTCTTC. The chain links TRBV28 to TRBJ2-1; D is uncertain. Germline V gives CDR1 MDHEN, CDR2 SYDVKM. The V and J ends lost 4 bases and 6 bases respectively, with 16 bases between them. The CDR3 totals 15 residues.

The chain employs TRBV7-9 and TRBJ1-1; the D gene is possibly TRBD1 (5 bases). Germline V gives CDR1 SEHNR, CDR2 FQNEAQ (reference sequence). Trimming stripped 1 base from V and 6 bases from J, with 15 bases between. The CDR3 extends over 15 amino acids. The DNA of the CDR3 is TGTGCCAGCAGCTTAGGGAGGGGAGAACCCCCTGAAGCTTTCTTT. Protein product: CASSLGRGEPPEAFF.

This clone was picked up a small number of times. CDR3 nucleotide sequence: TGTGCCAGCAGCCAAGGGACACTAAATCAGCCCCAGCATTTT. Protein product: CASSQGTLNQPQHF. The chain is built from TRBV27 and TRBJ1-5; TRBD1 might be the D (6 bases). This CDR3 has 14 amino acids. Looked up from germline, CDR1 is MNHEY and CDR2 is SMNVEV (reference sequence). V lost 6 bases and J 4 bases, leaving 13 bases between the germline ends.

This clone appeared a single time. The rearrangement uses TRBV29-1 and TRBJ2-7; D is possibly TRBD1 (5 bases). The CDR3 sequence is 13 residues long. The V gene's germline CDR1 is SQVTM and CDR2 ANQGSEA. V shed 6 bases and J shed 6 bases, with 18 bases lying between them. CDR3 sequence (DNA): TGCAGCGTGGCAGGGCAGGGTTCAGGCGAGCAGTACTTC. This encodes CSVAGQGSGEQYF.

This chain connects TRBV7-2 to TRBJ2-7; 9 bases agree with TRBD1. The CDR3 has 14 residues. The germline gives CDR1 SGHTA, CDR2 FQGNSA. Germline trimming cut 3 bases from V and 4 bases from J; bases unmatched to any gene: 4. CDR3 in amino acids: CASSFDRGFYEQYF. CDR3 coding DNA: TGTGCCAGCAGCTTTGACAGGGGGTTTTACGAGCAGTACTTC.

The chain combines TRBV9 with TRBJ2-5, with 8 nucleotides matching TRBD1. Germline V lookup: CDR1 SGDLS, CDR2 YYNGEE. Germline trimming cut 3 bases from V and 5 bases from J; bases unmatched to any gene: 9. The CDR3 length is 15 residues. CDR3 region: CASSAGTGTGETQYF. CDR3 DNA sequence: TGTGCCAGCAGCGCTGGGACAGGAACGGGGGAGACCCAGTACTTC.

The V gene is TRBV14, the J gene TRBJ2-5; TRBD2 matches at 10 bases. The trim removed 4 bases at V and 2 bases at J, leaving 13 bases unmatched. The CDR3 spans 18 residues. Looked up from germline, CDR1 is SGHDN and CDR2 is FVKESK. Written as DNA, the CDR3 is TGTGCCAGCAGCCGCCGTTTTGGAACTAGCGGGATGCAAGAGACCCAGTACTTC. Protein: CASSRRFGTSGMQETQYF.

V gene TRBV4-1 combines with J gene TRBJ1-5; 7 bases match TRBD1. Germline values: CDR1 MGHRA, CDR2 YSYEKL. Unmatched junction bases numbered 6, after V lost 1 base and J lost 3 bases. This CDR3 comprises 16 residues. The CDR3 bases are TGCGCCAGCAGCCAAGCGATCGGGACAGTCAATCAGCCCCAGCATTTT. It translates to CASSQAIGTVNQPQHF.

This clone showed up just a few times. This sequence joins TRBV6-1 and TRBJ1-1; TRBD1 is a possible D gene (5 bases). V lost 3 bases and J 6 bases, leaving 20 bases between the germline ends. The CDR3 contains 16 residues. Germline CDR1 is MNHNS and CDR2 is SASEGT. CDR3 residues: CASSESEGAGVAEAFF. The CDR3 DNA is TGTGCCAGCAGTGAGAGCGAAGGGGCGGGGGTTGCTGAAGCTTTCTTT.

The gene calls are TRBV2 and TRBJ2-1, with 8 bases identical to TRBD2. The CDR3 extends over 15 amino acids. CDR1 SNHLY and CDR2 FYNNEI come from the germline V gene. V lost 5 bases, J lost 8 bases, and 11 bases stayed unmatched. CDR3 in DNA: TGTGCCAGCAGTCCACTAGCGGCCGGGGCCCATGAGCAGTTCTTC. This encodes CASSPLAAGAHEQFF.

This clone was detected once. This chain joins TRBV30 and TRBJ1-4, with 12 bases aligning to TRBD1. This CDR3 region has 14 residues. V dropped 5 bases and J dropped 7; count of bases not matched to a gene: 5. CDR1 GTSNPN and CDR2 SVGIG come from the germline V gene (reference sequence). In DNA, the CDR3 is TGTGCCTGGGACGGGGACAGGGGGCCTGAAAAACTGTTTTTT. Amino acid sequence: CAWDGDRGPEKLFF.

There are a few counts of this clone. This chain connects TRBV4-1 to TRBJ2-2, with TRBD2 identical over 10 bases. This CDR3 has 14 amino acids. CDR1 MGHRA and CDR2 YSYEKL come from the germline V gene. The V gene end was trimmed by 4 bases and the J gene end by 15 bases; junction bases not matched to a gene: 11. Written as DNA, the CDR3 is TGCGCCAGCAGCCTACTCGAGCGGGAGGGCCCTGTGTTTTTT. Its protein is CASSLLEREGPVFF.

This clone was counted between two and nine times. The chain is built from TRBV30 and TRBJ2-2, with TRBD2 matching over 8 bases. Germline V lookup: CDR1 GTSNPN, CDR2 SVGIG (reference sequence). After removal of 4 bases from V and 0 bases from J, the junction contained 10 bases not matched to a gene. The CDR3 totals 17 residues. CDR3 residues: CAWISSGRPPNTGELFF. For the CDR3, the DNA is TGTGCCTGGATATCAAGCGGGAGACCCCCGAACACCGGGGAGCTGTTTTTT.

The chain is built from TRBV2 and TRBJ2-7; 9 nucleotides line up with TRBD1. The germline V gene encodes CDR1 SNHLY and CDR2 FYNNEI. V lost 6 bases to trimming and J lost 4 bases; unmatched junction nucleotides: 10. CDR3 length equals 15 residues. Here the CDR3 reads CASSVPGDRVYEQYF. DNA of the CDR3: TGTGCCAGCAGCGTTCCCGGGGACAGGGTTTACGAGCAGTACTTC.

The V call is TRBV5-6, the J call TRBJ1-1; possible D gene TRBD1, 6 bases. CDR1 and CDR2 (germline): SGHDT, YYEEEE. The CDR3 sequence is 19 residues long. The V gene lost 1 base and the J gene lost 3 bases, with 25 bases spanning the gap. Here the CDR3 DNA reads TGTGCCAGCAGCTTGTTTTTTCTGGCCATAACAGGGAGGGACACTGAAGCTTTCTTT. This codes for CASSLFFLAITGRDTEAFF. The full variable domain, completed using reference TRBV5-6 and TRBJ1-1, is DAGVTQSPTHLIKTRGQQVTLRCSPKSGHDTVSWYQQALGQGPQFIFQYYEEEERQRGNFPDRFSGHQFPNYSSELNVNALLLGDSALYLCASSLFFLAITGRDTEAFFGQGTRLTVV.